This entry lists 16 T cell receptor beta chains sequenced from one sample in a study of blood T cells in healthy people across ages. Then a second PCR, running roughly 7 to 11 cycles, was carried out with a sample-barcoded 5' primer and a J-beta primer mix. TCRdb analysed the 5' RACE reads with MiXCR anew, one entry per CDR3 protein. The sample yields hundreds of thousands of distinct CDR3 sequences, under 50% seen once. What was sequenced was blood. Every receptor here comes from a man younger than 40 in good health.

In DNA form, the CDR3 reads TGTGCCAGCAGCTCCCAGGTCCGGACAGGGTTTGATCGCGAGCAGTACTTC. Its translation: CASSSQVRTGFDREQYF. The J gene is TRBJ2-7, the V gene TRBV7-2; 8 positions match TRBD1. The CDR3 is 17 residues long. V lost 4 bases, J lost 6 bases, and 17 bases stayed unmatched. Germline V CDR1 and CDR2: SGHTA, FQGNSA.

The sample holds a few counts of this clonotype. The genes are TRBV5-6 and TRBJ2-1; 10 bases fit TRBD2. The J segment lost 9 bases and the V segment lost 2 bases, leaving 8 bases of the junction unmatched. The CDR3 has 15 amino acids. The V gene's germline CDR1 is SGHDT and CDR2 YYEEEE. CDR3 coding DNA: TGTGCCAGCAGCTTCTCTAGCGGGGGAGTCGGTGAGCAGTTCTTC. Residues: CASSFSSGGVGEQFF. The variable domain in full, completed from reference TRBV5-6 and TRBJ2-1, reads DAGVTQSPTHLIKTRGQQVTLRCSPKSGHDTVSWYQQALGQGPQFIFQYYEEEERQRGNFPDRFSGHQFPNYSSELNVNALLLGDSALYLCASSFSSGGVGEQFFGPGTRLTVL.

The chain uses TRBV6-2 or TRBV6-3 and TRBJ2-7; TRBD2 aligns across 13 bases. The J call is in doubt because the DNA end fits TRBJ2-5 better. The CDR3 sequence is 17 residues long. Germline assignment: CDR1 MNHEY and CDR2 SVGEGT. The chain's CDR3 is CASSRNTGTSGMETQYF. The CDR3 DNA is TGTGCCAGCAGTAGAAATACCGGGACTAGCGGGATGGAGACCCAGTACTTC.

The chain recombines TRBV6-1 with TRBJ2-3; maybe TRBD2 (6 bases). V shed 2 bases and J shed 8 bases, with 8 bases lying between them. CDR1 and CDR2 from the germline V gene are MNHNS and SASEGT. The CDR3 has 12 amino acids. CDR3 amino acids: CASSEWRVTQYF. The DNA of the CDR3 is TGTGCCAGCAGTGAATGGAGGGTTACGCAGTATTTT.

This clonotype was counted a single time. CDR3 protein: CASSPDEVGEKLFF. The CDR3 bases are TGTGCCAGCAGTCCGGACGAAGTAGGTGAAAAACTGTTTTTT. The chain couples TRBV6-1 to TRBJ1-4; D remains ambiguous. The germline V gene encodes CDR1 MNHNS and CDR2 SASEGT. The ends were cut back, 5 bases at V and 7 bases at J, with 14 bases in the middle. This CDR3 comprises 14 residues.

This clonotype has just a few counts. This chain connects TRBV4-1 to TRBJ2-7; TRBD2 is a possible D gene (5 bases). The germline CDR1 and CDR2 sequences are MGHRA and YSYEKL. CDR3 length: 14 residues. Trimming stripped 3 bases from V and 5 bases from J, with 14 bases between. The CDR3 nucleotides are TGCGCCAGCAGCCAGGGCGGACCAGCGGACGAGCAGTACTTC. Encoded protein: CASSQGGPADEQYF.

This clonotype was seen a single time. The J gene is TRBJ1-2, the V gene TRBV7-9, with D possibly being TRBD1 (6 bases). Germline CDR1 SEHNR, CDR2 FQNEAQ (reference sequence). The CDR3 spans 16 residues. V lost 1 base to trimming and J lost 8 bases, with 20 bases between them. CDR3 coding DNA: TGTGCCAGCAGCTTAGTTGAAACCAGGGGAGCTCTCGGCTACACCTTC. As protein: CASSLVETRGALGYTF.

V is TRBV25-1 and J is TRBJ2-3; D not resolved. The CDR3 extends over 16 amino acids. V lost 3 bases, J lost 0 bases, and 13 bases lay in between. Germline V gene lookup returns CDR1 MGHDK and CDR2 SYGVNS. This CDR3 is CASSDPLGPSTDTQYF. CDR3 sequence (DNA): TGTGCCAGCAGTGACCCCCTTGGCCCCAGCACAGATACGCAGTATTTT. The full variable domain, with the rest looked up from reference TRBV25-1 and TRBJ2-3, is EADIYQTPRYLVIGTGKKITLECSQTMGHDKMYWYQQDPGMELHLIHYSYGVNSTEKGDLSSESTVSRIRTEHFPLTLESARPSHTSQYLCASSDPLGPSTDTQYFGPGTRLTVL.

The V and J genes are TRBV5-1 and TRBJ2-3, with D possibly matching TRBD2 (6 bases). This CDR3 region has 14 residues. The germline V gene encodes CDR1 SGHRS and CDR2 YFSETQ. V was shortened by 2 bases and J by 0 bases, with 7 bases between the two germline ends. The CDR3 sequence: CASSLRESTDTQYF. Here the CDR3 DNA reads TGCGCCAGCAGCTTACGGGAGAGCACAGATACGCAGTATTTT. The complete variable domain, with remaining parts taken from reference TRBV5-1 and TRBJ2-3, reads KAGVTQTPRYLIKTRGQQVTLSCSPISGHRSVSWYQQTPGQGLQFLFEYFSETQRNKGNFPGRFSGRQFSNSRSEMNVSTLELGDSALYLCASSLRESTDTQYFGPGTRLTVL.

The rearrangement joins TRBV10-3 to TRBJ2-1; 7 nucleotides agree with TRBD1. Unmatched junction bases numbered 5, after V lost 9 bases and J lost 0 bases. CDR1 is ENHRY, CDR2 SYGVKD, per germline. The length of the CDR3 is 14 residues. CDR3 loop: CAMATGSSYNEQFF. The CDR3 DNA reads as TGTGCCATGGCGACAGGGAGCTCCTACAATGAGCAGTTCTTC.

This clonotype was detected only a few times. The chain combines TRBV5-1 with TRBJ2-7; no definite D call. The CDR3 contains 15 residues. V was trimmed by 0 bases and J by 3 bases, leaving 13 bases between them. The V gene's germline CDR1 is SGHRS and CDR2 YFSETQ. The CDR3 spells CASSLVLGTNYEQYF. DNA for the CDR3: TGCGCCAGCAGCTTGGTGCTAGGCACCAACTACGAGCAGTACTTC.

Only a few counts were recorded for this clonotype. The chain combines TRBV6-5 with TRBJ2-1, with TRBD2 identical over 11 bases. With V trimmed by 6 bases and J by 7 bases, 5 bases remained unmatched. Germline V gene sequence: CDR1 MNHEY, CDR2 SVGAGI. The CDR3 is 14 residues long. The DNA of the CDR3 is TGTGCCAGCAGGACTAGCGGGGTTCTAAATGAGCAGTTCTTC. This sequence encodes CASRTSGVLNEQFF.

The rearrangement joins TRBV4-1 to TRBJ1-6, with TRBD1 matching over 9 bases. Per germline, CDR1 MGHRA and CDR2 YSYEKL. The CDR3 loop spans 15 amino acids. V shed 1 base, J shed 8 bases, and the junction held 3 bases outside the gene matches. Here the CDR3 reads CASSQGQGVDSPLHF. CDR3 bases: TGCGCCAGCAGCCAAGGACAGGGGGTGGATTCACCCCTCCACTTT.

This sequence joins TRBV6-2 or TRBV6-3 and TRBJ2-1; the match to TRBD2 covers 8 bases. The CDR3 sequence is 16 residues long. The germline CDR1 and CDR2 sequences are MNHEY and SVGEGT. Trimming removed 4 bases from V and 7 bases from J; junction bases left unmatched: 12. As DNA, the CDR3 is TGTGCCAGCAGTTCCGGCGGCGGGGGGCCTCCTAATGAGCAGTTCTTC. It encodes CASSSGGGGPPNEQFF.

The rearrangement uses TRBV7-2 and TRBJ1-1; D is unresolved. This CDR3 has 12 amino acids. The germline V gene has CDR1 SGHTA and CDR2 FQGNSA. V was pared by 8 bases and J by 4 bases, with 11 bases between. Here the CDR3 DNA reads TGTGCCAGCTCCTTAATACGCACTGAAGCTTTCTTT. Its translation: CASSLIRTEAFF.

This clonotype was picked up one time. A read error may account for a junction end that differs from germline. The rearrangement uses TRBV29-1 and TRBJ2-7; D is possibly TRBD1 (6 bases). The length of the CDR3 is 14 residues. In germline, CDR1 is SQVTM, CDR2 ANQGSEA. The CDR3: CSVSGTLAPYGQYF. The CDR3 nucleotides read TGCAGCGTGTCCGGGACACTTGCTCCCTACGGGCAGTACTTC.